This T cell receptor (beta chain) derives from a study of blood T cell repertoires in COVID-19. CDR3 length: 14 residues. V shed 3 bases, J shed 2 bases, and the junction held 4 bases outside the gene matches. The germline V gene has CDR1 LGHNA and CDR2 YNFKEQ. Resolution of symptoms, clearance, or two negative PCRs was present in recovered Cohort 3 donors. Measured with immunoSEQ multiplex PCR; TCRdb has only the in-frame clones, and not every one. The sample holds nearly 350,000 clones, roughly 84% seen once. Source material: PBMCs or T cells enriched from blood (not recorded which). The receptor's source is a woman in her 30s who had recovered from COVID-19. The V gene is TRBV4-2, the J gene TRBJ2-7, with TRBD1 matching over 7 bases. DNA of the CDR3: TGTGCCAGCAGCCAGGCCGGACAGGCCTACGAGCAGTACTTC. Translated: CASSQAGQAYEQYF.